One T cell receptor beta chain is described in this entry. Antigen: not known. TCRdb keeps only in-frame clones here, not all; method: immunoSEQ multiplex PCR. The sample holds approximately 150,000 clones, approximately 87% seen once. The CDR3 is made up of 15 amino acids. V lost 1 base and J lost 8; bases outside the gene matches: 7. In germline, CDR1 is LNHNV, CDR2 YYDKDF (reference sequence). The data belong to a study of cytomegalovirus exposure and HLA in healthy donors. The overall study: Both the roughly 120 validation repertoires and the 600 to 700 first-cohort repertoires used the same platform, as reported by a later analysis. Overall study results and limits: Cytomegalovirus status was reportedly diagnosed by the classifier with high sensitivity and specificity.

The receptor's source is a woman in her twenties or thirties in good health and CMV-seronegative. Source material: PBMCs. This chain joins TRBV15 and TRBJ1-4; 7 positions match TRBD1. The CDR3 spells CATSRGAGGGEKLFF. The CDR3 bases are TGTGCCACCAGCAGAGGGGCAGGGGGAGGAGAAAAACTGTTTTTT.